These 18 T cell receptor beta chains originate from one sample sequenced in a study of shared T cell receptors in the human thymus. Assay: immunoSEQ multiplex PCR; the TCRdb copy retains only in-frame clones and omits some. This sample has 600,000 or so clones; 70% to 90% occur once, and the top ten carry roughly 0.0094%. These records were also assigned to another study, of human thymus T cells.

Source material: thymocytes. The receptors here all came from a boy under three years old with a congenital heart defect.

About this clone itself: Within the sample, other DNA sequences also encode this same CDR3. The chain couples TRBV6-1 to TRBJ2-7, with 14 bases that match TRBD2. Germline CDR1 and CDR2: MNHNS and SASEGT. CDR3 length equals 18 residues. Trimming removed 4 bases from V and 0 bases from J; junction bases left unmatched: 8. Here the CDR3 reads CASSAGLAGGTLSYEQYF. DNA of the CDR3: TGTGCCAGCAGTGCCGGACTAGCGGGAGGAACCCTCTCCTACGAGCAGTACTTC.

The V and J genes are TRBV4-3 and TRBJ2-1; 7 nucleotides line up with TRBD2. The CDR3 sequence is 17 residues long. CDR1 and CDR2 (germline): LGHNA, YSLEER. J gave up 0 bases and V 4 bases, and 9 bases lay outside the gene matches. In DNA, the CDR3 is TGCGCCAGCAGCCGAGTTAGCGGGTTTAGCTCCTACAATGAGCAGTTCTTC. This sequence encodes CASSRVSGFSSYNEQFF.

The sample holds a few counts of this clone. V and J are TRBV5-6 and TRBJ1-2; D might be TRBD1 (6 bases). The CDR3 covers 16 residues. Germline V gene sequence: CDR1 SGHDT, CDR2 YYEEEE. The V end was cut by 2 bases, the J end by 2 bases, with 16 bases between. CDR3 sequence: CASSFYRAERNYGYTF. Written as DNA, the CDR3 is TGTGCCAGCAGCTTTTACAGGGCAGAGCGGAACTATGGCTACACCTTC.

The chain has TRBV4-1 and TRBJ2-1; no clear D gene. The CDR3 runs 14 residues. Germline CDR1 reads MGHRA; CDR2 reads YSYEKL. V shed 2 bases and J shed 6 bases, with 11 bases lying between them. CDR3 residues: CASSQSGTVNEQFF. CDR3 nucleotide sequence: TGCGCCAGCAGCCAATCAGGTACGGTCAATGAGCAGTTCTTC.

The rearrangement links TRBV10-1 to TRBJ2-1; TRBD2 might be the D (7 bases). This CDR3 has 17 residues. Germline lookup yields CDR1 WNHNN and CDR2 SYGVQD (reference sequence). Trimming left V 0 bases short and J 9 bases short, with 21 bases between. The CDR3 DNA sequence: TGCGCCAGCAGTGAGTCGACCGGGGGGACATCTTCTTGTGAGCAGTTCTTC. Translated: CASSESTGGTSSCEQFF.

J is TRBJ2-7 and V is TRBV4-3, with 7 bases fitting TRBD2. Germline loops: CDR1 LGHNA, CDR2 YSLEER. After removal of 0 bases from V and 0 bases from J, the junction contained 11 bases not matched to a gene. This CDR3 is 18 amino acids long. The CDR3 sequence: CASSQDLVSGTTSYEQYF. The CDR3 DNA is TGCGCCAGCAGCCAAGATCTAGTTTCCGGGACTACCTCCTACGAGCAGTACTTC.

This clone was counted a few times. The CDR3 DNA follows: TGTGCCAGTAGCAGCGAGGACACCATATATTTT. Encoded protein: CASSSEDTIYF. The gene calls are TRBV19 and TRBJ1-3; D unresolved. The germline V gene has CDR1 LNHDA and CDR2 SQIVND (reference sequence). V was cut by 6 bases and J by 8 bases, with 8 bases left in between. The CDR3 spans 11 residues.

This clone was seen more than once but under ten times. This rearrangement joins TRBV19 to TRBJ1-1; D call uncertain. The germline V gene has CDR1 LNHDA and CDR2 SQIVND (reference sequence). The CDR3 loop spans 12 amino acids. The V gene lost 5 bases and the J gene lost 3 bases, with 7 bases spanning the gap. CDR3 loop: CASSGRHTEAFF. The DNA of the CDR3 is TGTGCCAGTAGTGGCAGGCACACTGAAGCTTTCTTT.

The V call is TRBV27, the J call TRBJ2-7; 8 nucleotides match TRBD2. V trimming: 0 bases; J trimming: 1 base; junction bases outside the gene matches: 5. CDR1 is MNHEY and CDR2 is SMNVEV in the germline V gene (reference sequence). The CDR3 runs to 16 residues. For the CDR3, the DNA is TGTGCCAGCAGTTTATCGGAGCGGGAGAGGTCCTACGAGCAGTACTTC. It encodes CASSLSERERSYEQYF.

V gene TRBV2 combines with J gene TRBJ2-1; 8 nucleotides align to TRBD1. Germline CDR1 reads SNHLY; CDR2 reads FYNNEI. The ends lost 7 bases at V and 2 bases at J; junction bases unmatched: 7. This CDR3 has 15 residues. The CDR3 coding sequence is TGTGCCAGCACCCCGGGACAGGTCCCCTACAATGAGCAGTTCTTC. The encoded protein is CASTPGQVPYNEQFF.

The rearrangement joins TRBV4-2 to TRBJ1-1; D uncertain. This CDR3 has 14 residues. The ends were cut back, 5 bases at V and 4 bases at J, with 14 bases in the middle. Per germline, CDR1 LGHNA and CDR2 YNFKEQ. This chain's CDR3 is CASSTVGFLTEAFF. DNA of the CDR3: TGTGCCAGCAGCACTGTCGGGTTTCTCACTGAAGCTTTCTTT.

The rearrangement uses TRBV2 and TRBJ2-7; D is ambiguous. The CDR3 is made up of 15 amino acids. Germline V CDR1 and CDR2: SNHLY, FYNNEI. Trimming pared 3 bases from V and 2 bases from J, leaving 14 bases between. CDR3 in amino acids: CASSEMGAPPYEQYF. CDR3 sequence (DNA): TGTGCCAGCAGTGAGATGGGCGCCCCACCCTACGAGCAGTACTTC.

This chain uses TRBV5-6 with TRBJ1-5, with 10 bases lining up with TRBD1. V was clipped by 2 bases and J by 3 bases; unmatched bases: 11. Per the germline V gene, CDR1 is SGHDT and CDR2 is YYEEEE. The CDR3 is 18 residues long. CDR3 DNA: TGTGCCAGCAGCTTCCGGGACAGGGGCCAATTGGCCAATCAGCCCCAGCATTTT. This gives the protein CASSFRDRGQLANQPQHF.

This clone came up once. The gene calls are TRBV30 and TRBJ1-2, with D possibly matching TRBD1 (6 bases). Trimming took off 4 bases at V and 0 bases at J, with 18 bases between the two ends. The CDR3 is made up of 16 amino acids. The germline CDR1 and CDR2 sequences are GTSNPN and SVGIG (reference sequence). Written as DNA, the CDR3 is TGTGCCTGGAAGGTTGGTCTCCCAGGGGCTAACTATGGCTACACCTTC. Amino acid sequence: CAWKVGLPGANYGYTF.

V and J are TRBV2 and TRBJ2-7; TRBD1 aligns across 8 bases. CDR1 and CDR2 (germline): SNHLY, FYNNEI. The CDR3 loop spans 15 amino acids. J was trimmed by 2 bases and V by 6 bases; bases with no gene match: 9. The CDR3: CASRAPPGQAYEQYF. For the CDR3, the DNA is TGTGCCAGCAGGGCTCCCCCGGGACAGGCCTACGAGCAGTACTTC. The entire variable domain, with the rest obtained from reference TRBV2 and TRBJ2-7, is as follows: EPEVTQTPSHQVTQMGQEVILRCVPISNHLYFYWYRQILGQKVEFLVSFYNNEISEKSEIFDDQFSVERPDGSNFTLKIRSTKLEDSAMYFCASRAPPGQAYEQYFGPGTRLTVT.

The chain links TRBV5-4 to TRBJ2-1, with D maybe TRBD2 (6 bases). Trimming took 0 bases from V and 4 from J, leaving 23 bases between them. This CDR3 is built from 19 residues. Germline V CDR1 and CDR2: SGHNT, YYREEE (reference sequence). DNA for the CDR3: TGTGCCAGCAGCTTGGTTTCTAGCGATCGTCCACCCGGATACAATGAGCAGTTCTTC. Amino acids: CASSLVSSDRPPGYNEQFF.

The chain recombines TRBV6-5 with TRBJ1-1, with D perhaps matching TRBD1 (5 bases). V lost 2 bases to trimming and J lost 1 base, with 8 bases between them. The CDR3 covers 14 residues. Germline assignment: CDR1 MNHEY and CDR2 SVGAGI. The CDR3 DNA reads as TGTGCCAGCAGTTACAGGGGCGAGAACACTGAAGCTTTCTTT. Amino acid sequence: CASSYRGENTEAFF.

The chain has TRBV5-1 and TRBJ2-7; possible D gene TRBD2, 7 bases. The V end was cut by 4 bases, the J end by 3 bases, with 32 bases between. Germline-derived CDR1 and CDR2 are SGHRS and YFSETQ. The CDR3 consists of 20 residues. CDR3 residues: CASSNPPGGLPRLAIYEQYF. CDR3 DNA: TGCGCCAGCAGCAATCCCCCGGGGGGCTTACCCCGACTAGCTATCTACGAGCAGTACTTC.